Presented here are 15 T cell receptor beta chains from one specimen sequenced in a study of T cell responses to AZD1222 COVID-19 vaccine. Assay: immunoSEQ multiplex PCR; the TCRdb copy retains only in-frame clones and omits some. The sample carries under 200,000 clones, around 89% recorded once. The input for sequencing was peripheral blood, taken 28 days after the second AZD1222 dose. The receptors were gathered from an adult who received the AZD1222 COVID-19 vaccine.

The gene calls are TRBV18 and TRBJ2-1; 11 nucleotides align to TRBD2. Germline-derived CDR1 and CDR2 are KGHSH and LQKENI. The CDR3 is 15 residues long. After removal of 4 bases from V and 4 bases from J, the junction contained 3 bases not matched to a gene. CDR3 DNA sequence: TGTGCCAGCTCACAGACTAGCGGGAAGTACAATGAGCAGTTCTTC. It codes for CASSQTSGKYNEQFF.

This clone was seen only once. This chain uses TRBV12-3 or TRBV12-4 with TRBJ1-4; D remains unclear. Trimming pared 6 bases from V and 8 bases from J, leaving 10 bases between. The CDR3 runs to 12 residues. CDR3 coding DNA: TGTGCCAGCAGCAATCGTCGGGAAAAACTGTTTTTT. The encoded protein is CASSNRREKLFF.

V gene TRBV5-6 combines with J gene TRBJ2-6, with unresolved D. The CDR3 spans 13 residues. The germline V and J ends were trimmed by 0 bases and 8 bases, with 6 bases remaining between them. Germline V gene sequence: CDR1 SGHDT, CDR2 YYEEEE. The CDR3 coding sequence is TGTGCCAGCAGCTTGGGGCGCACCAACGTCCTGACTTTC. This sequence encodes CASSLGRTNVLTF. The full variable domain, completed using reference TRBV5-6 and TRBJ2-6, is DAGVTQSPTHLIKTRGQQVTLRCSPKSGHDTVSWYQQALGQGPQFIFQYYEEEERQRGNFPDRFSGHQFPNYSSELNVNALLLGDSALYLCASSLGRTNVLTFGAGSRLTVL.

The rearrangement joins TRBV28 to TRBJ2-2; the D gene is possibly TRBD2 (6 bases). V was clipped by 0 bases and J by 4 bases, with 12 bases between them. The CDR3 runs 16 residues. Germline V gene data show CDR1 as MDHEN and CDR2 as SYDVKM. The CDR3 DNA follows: TGTGCCAGCAGTTTATGGGAGGGGTTGGGCACCGGGGAGCTGTTTTTT. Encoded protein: CASSLWEGLGTGELFF.

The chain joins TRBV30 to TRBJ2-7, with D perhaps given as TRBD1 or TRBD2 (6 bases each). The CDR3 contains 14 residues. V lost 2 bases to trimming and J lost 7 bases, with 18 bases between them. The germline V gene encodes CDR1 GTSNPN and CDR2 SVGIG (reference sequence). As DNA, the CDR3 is TGTGCCTGGAGTCGGAGGGGGGTGACTAAGGAGCAGTACTTC. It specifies CAWSRRGVTKEQYF.

The CDR3 region is CASSGGPVNSPLHF. CDR3 sequence (DNA): TGTGCCAGCAGTGGGGGCCCTGTTAATTCACCCCTCCACTTT. The gene calls are TRBV6-6 and TRBJ1-6; maybe TRBD1 (6 bases). This CDR3 spans 14 amino acids. Trimming shortened V by 5 bases and J by 6 bases, and 11 bases separated the two germline ends. In germline, CDR1 is MNHNY, CDR2 SVGAGI (reference sequence).

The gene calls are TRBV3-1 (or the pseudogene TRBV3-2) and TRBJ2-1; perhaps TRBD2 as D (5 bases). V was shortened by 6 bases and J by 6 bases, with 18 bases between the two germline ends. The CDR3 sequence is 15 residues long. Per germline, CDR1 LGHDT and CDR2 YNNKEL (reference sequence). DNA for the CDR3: TGTGCCAGCAGTCCAGCCGGGTTACGGGGCAATGAGCAGTTCTTC. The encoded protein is CASSPAGLRGNEQFF.

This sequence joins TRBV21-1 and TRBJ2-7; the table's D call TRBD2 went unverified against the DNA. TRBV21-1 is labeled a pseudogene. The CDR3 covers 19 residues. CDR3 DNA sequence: TGTGCCAGCAGCAAAGGCCGCGCGAATCAGCGGGAACCTCCCTACGAGCAGTACTTC. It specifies CASSKGRANQREPPYEQYF.

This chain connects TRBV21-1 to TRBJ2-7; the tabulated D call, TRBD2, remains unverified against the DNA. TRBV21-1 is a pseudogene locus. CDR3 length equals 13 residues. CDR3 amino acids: CASSTFGILQELF. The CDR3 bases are TGTGCCAGCAGCACCTTCGGGATCCTTCAAGAACTGTTC.

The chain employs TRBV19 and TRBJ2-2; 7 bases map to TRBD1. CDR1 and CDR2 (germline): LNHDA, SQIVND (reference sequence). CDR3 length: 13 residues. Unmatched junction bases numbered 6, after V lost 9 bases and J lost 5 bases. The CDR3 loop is CASPSGQTGELFF. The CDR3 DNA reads TGTGCCAGCCCCTCGGGACAGACCGGGGAGCTGTTTTTT.

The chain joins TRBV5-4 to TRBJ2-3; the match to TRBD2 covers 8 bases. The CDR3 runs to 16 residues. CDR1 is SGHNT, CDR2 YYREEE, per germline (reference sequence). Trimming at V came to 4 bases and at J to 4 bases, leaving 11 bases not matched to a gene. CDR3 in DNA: TGTGCCAGCAGCCCGGGGGGGACTACGGTGCCAGATACGCAGTATTTT. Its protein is CASSPGGTTVPDTQYF.

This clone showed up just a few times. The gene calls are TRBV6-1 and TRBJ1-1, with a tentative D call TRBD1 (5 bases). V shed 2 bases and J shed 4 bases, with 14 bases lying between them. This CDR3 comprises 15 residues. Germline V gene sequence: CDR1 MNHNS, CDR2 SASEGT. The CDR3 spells CASSEPAGGSTEAFF. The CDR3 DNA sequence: TGTGCCAGCAGTGAACCCGCCGGGGGGAGCACTGAAGCTTTCTTT.

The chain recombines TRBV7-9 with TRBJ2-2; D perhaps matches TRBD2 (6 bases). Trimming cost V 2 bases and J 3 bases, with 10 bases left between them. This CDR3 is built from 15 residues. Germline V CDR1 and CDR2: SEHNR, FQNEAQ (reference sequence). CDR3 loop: CASSLISGDTGELFF. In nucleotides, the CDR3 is TGTGCCAGCAGCTTAATTAGCGGTGACACCGGGGAGCTGTTTTTT.

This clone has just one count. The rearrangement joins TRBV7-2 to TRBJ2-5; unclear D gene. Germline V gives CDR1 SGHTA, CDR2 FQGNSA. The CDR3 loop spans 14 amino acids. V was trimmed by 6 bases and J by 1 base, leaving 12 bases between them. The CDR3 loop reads CASSHPRVQETQYF. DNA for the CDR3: TGTGCCAGCAGTCACCCACGAGTCCAAGAGACCCAGTACTTC.

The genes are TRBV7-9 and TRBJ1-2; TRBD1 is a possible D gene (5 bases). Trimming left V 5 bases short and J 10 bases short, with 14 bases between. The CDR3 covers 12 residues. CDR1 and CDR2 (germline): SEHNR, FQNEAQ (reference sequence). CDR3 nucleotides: TGTGCCAGCAGCCAAACTCCGGGGCCCTACACCTTC. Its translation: CASSQTPGPYTF.